One sample yielded the 29 T cell receptor beta chains listed below, sequenced in a study of blood T cell repertoires in COVID-19. Assay: immunoSEQ multiplex PCR; the TCRdb copy retains only in-frame clones and omits some. The sample carries about 200,000 clones, roughly 90% recorded once. The sample taken for sequencing was peripheral blood. Source of these receptors: a young man with active or convalescent COVID-19.

The chain couples TRBV6-4 to TRBJ2-4, with 8 nucleotides matching TRBD2. Trimming cost V 3 bases and J 0 bases; bases outside gene matches: 7. The CDR3 is made up of 17 amino acids. Germline CDR1 and CDR2: MRHNA and SNTAGT. The CDR3 here is CASSELAEWGAKNIQYF. For the CDR3, the DNA is TGTGCCAGCAGTGAACTAGCGGAGTGGGGAGCCAAAAACATTCAGTACTTC.

The chain links TRBV19 to TRBJ2-5; the match to TRBD2 covers 13 bases. The CDR3 extends over 16 amino acids. Germline V gene lookup returns CDR1 LNHDA and CDR2 SQIVND (reference sequence). V lost 1 base to trimming and J lost 4 bases; unmatched junction nucleotides: 3. This CDR3 reads CASSIGLAGGGETQYF. The CDR3 nucleotides read TGTGCCAGTAGTATAGGACTAGCGGGGGGAGGAGAGACCCAGTACTTC. The full variable domain, in which reference TRBV19 and TRBJ2-5 provide the parts outside the CDR3, is DGGITQSPKYLFRKEGQNVTLSCEQNLNHDAMYWYRQDPGQGLRLIYYSQIVNDFQKGDIAEGYSVSREKKESFPLTVTSAQKNPTAFYLCASSIGLAGGGETQYFGPGTRLLVL.

This sequence joins TRBV25-1 and TRBJ2-6, with a weak D call TRBD1 (6 bases). Germline CDR1 reads MGHDK; CDR2 reads SYGVNS. This CDR3 contains 15 residues. Trimming shortened V by 2 bases and J by 2 bases, and 7 bases separated the two germline ends. CDR3 region: CASSEKGAGANVLTF. Written as DNA, the CDR3 is TGTGCCAGCAGTGAAAAGGGGGCTGGGGCCAACGTCCTGACTTTC. Full variable domain (rest looked up from reference TRBV25-1 and TRBJ2-6): EADIYQTPRYLVIGTGKKITLECSQTMGHDKMYWYQQDPGMELHLIHYSYGVNSTEKGDLSSESTVSRIRTEHFPLTLESARPSHTSQYLCASSEKGAGANVLTFGAGSRLTVL.

The chain carries TRBV27 and TRBJ2-1, with TRBD1 matching over 10 bases. The length of the CDR3 is 14 residues. The germline V gene encodes CDR1 MNHEY and CDR2 SMNVEV (reference sequence). After removal of 5 bases from V and 6 bases from J, the junction contained 4 bases not matched to a gene. The CDR3 region is CASSPWTGGNEQFF. In DNA, the CDR3 is TGTGCCAGCAGTCCCTGGACAGGGGGCAATGAGCAGTTCTTC.

This chain uses TRBV19 with TRBJ2-5, with unresolved D. This CDR3 contains 11 residues. Germline V lookup: CDR1 LNHDA, CDR2 SQIVND (reference sequence). Trimming removed 5 bases from V and 4 bases from J, with 5 bases in between. The CDR3 spells CASSSGETQYF. The CDR3 DNA sequence: TGTGCCAGTAGTTCAGGAGAGACCCAGTACTTC.

As DNA, the CDR3 is TGCAGCGTTGATTACAGAAACACTGAAGCTTTCTTT. Protein product: CSVDYRNTEAFF. This sequence joins TRBV29-1 and TRBJ1-1, with D unresolved. Germline CDR1 and CDR2: SQVTM and ANQGSEA. Trimming removed 3 bases from V and 2 bases from J, with 7 bases in between. This CDR3 contains 12 residues.

This sequence joins TRBV10-3 and TRBJ2-7, with TRBD2 matching 9 bases. V was clipped by 2 bases and J by 6 bases; unmatched bases: 8. The CDR3 contains 15 residues. Per the germline V gene, CDR1 is ENHRY and CDR2 is SYGVKD. CDR3 bases: TGTGCCATCAGTGAGACCGGGACTAGCAGCCCCGAGCAGTACTTC. Translating gives CAISETGTSSPEQYF.

In this sample, this clone turned up a few times. This rearrangement joins TRBV7-9 to TRBJ1-2; D remains ambiguous. Trimming cost V 1 base and J 0 bases, with 12 bases left between them. The CDR3 consists of 16 residues. Germline CDR1 and CDR2: SEHNR and FQNEAQ (reference sequence). As DNA, the CDR3 is TGTGCCAGCAGCTTAGACAGAACTTTCGCTAACTATGGCTACACCTTC. This translates into CASSLDRTFANYGYTF.

The chain couples TRBV11-2 to TRBJ2-1; TRBD1 is a possible D gene (5 bases). With 2 bases removed from V and 5 bases from J, the gap between germline ends came to 10 bases. The CDR3 sequence is 14 residues long. Germline V gives CDR1 SGHAT, CDR2 FQNNGV. This CDR3 is CASSLSGRDNEQFF. The DNA of the CDR3 is TGTGCCAGCAGCTTATCTGGCAGGGACAATGAGCAGTTCTTC.

This chain uses TRBV7-9 with TRBJ2-1; TRBD1 aligns across 11 bases. The V segment lost 5 bases and the J segment 1 base; nucleotides outside the gene matches: 4. The germline V gene encodes CDR1 SEHNR and CDR2 FQNEAQ (reference sequence). The CDR3 spans 16 residues. The CDR3 reads CASSGGQGVSYNEQFF. DNA for the CDR3: TGTGCCAGCAGCGGGGGACAGGGGGTTTCCTACAATGAGCAGTTCTTC.

This clone was seen once. The chain employs TRBV5-8 and TRBJ2-7; tentative D call: TRBD2 (5 bases). In germline, CDR1 is SGHTS, CDR2 YDEGEE. This CDR3 spans 13 amino acids. Trimming removed 2 bases from V and 0 bases from J, with 6 bases in between. The CDR3 nucleotides are TGTGCCAGCAGCTTCGGGAACTCCTACGAGCAGTACTTC. Translating gives CASSFGNSYEQYF. Variable domain in full (rest from reference TRBV5-8 and TRBJ2-7): EAGVTQSPTHLIKTRGQQATLRCSPISGHTSVYWYQQALGLGLQFLLWYDEGEERNRGNFPPRFSGRQFPNYSSELNVNALELEDSALYLCASSFGNSYEQYFGPGTRLTVT.

V gene TRBV29-1 combines with J gene TRBJ1-1; D is possibly TRBD1 (6 bases). V lost 5 bases to trimming and J lost 1 base, with 11 bases between them. The CDR3 length is 13 residues. Germline CDR1 and CDR2: SQVTM and ANQGSEA. The CDR3 loop reads CSVYWTANTEAFF. CDR3 nucleotide sequence: TGCAGCGTTTACTGGACAGCGAACACTGAAGCTTTCTTT.

This clone was seen a handful of times. This chain joins TRBV6-6 and TRBJ1-4, with 7 bases lining up with TRBD1. Germline V gene lookup returns CDR1 MNHNY and CDR2 SVGAGI (reference sequence). After removal of 5 bases from V and 1 base from J, the junction contained 4 bases not matched to a gene. There are 15 residues in the CDR3. The CDR3 region is CASSRTGETNEKLFF. The CDR3, as DNA: TGTGCCAGCAGTCGAACAGGGGAAACTAATGAAAAACTGTTTTTT.

The rearrangement joins TRBV6-4 to TRBJ1-2; D not resolved. Germline V gene sequence: CDR1 MRHNA, CDR2 SNTAGT. The CDR3 runs to 14 residues. V shed 7 bases and J shed 0 bases, with 12 bases lying between them. DNA for the CDR3: TGTGCCAGCACCGCGACACTCTCTAACTATGGCTACACCTTC. Protein product: CASTATLSNYGYTF.

The chain recombines TRBV3-1 (or the pseudogene TRBV3-2) with TRBJ1-1; D ambiguous. The CDR3 has 15 amino acids. The V end was cut by 4 bases, the J end by 2 bases, with 14 bases between. The germline gives CDR1 LGHDT, CDR2 YNNKEL (reference sequence). The CDR3 bases are TGTGCCAGCAGCCCCGAACACACGACAAACACTGAAGCTTTCTTT. This translates into CASSPEHTTNTEAFF.

V gene TRBV28 combines with J gene TRBJ2-4; 13 bases match TRBD2. Germline CDR1 is MDHEN and CDR2 is SYDVKM. After removal of 6 bases from V and 1 base from J, the junction contained 3 bases not matched to a gene. The CDR3 is 16 residues long. CDR3 residues: CASRTSGGHAKNIQYF. For the CDR3, the DNA is TGTGCCAGCAGGACTAGCGGGGGGCACGCCAAAAACATTCAGTACTTC.

J is TRBJ1-3 and V is TRBV7-9, with 7 bases that match TRBD1. The V segment lost 4 bases and the J segment 0 bases; nucleotides outside the gene matches: 3. The CDR3 extends over 15 amino acids. CDR1 SEHNR and CDR2 FQNEAQ come from the germline V gene (reference sequence). CDR3 loop: CASSSPGGSGNTIYF. CDR3 DNA: TGTGCCAGCAGCTCCCCAGGGGGCTCTGGAAACACCATATATTTT.

V gene TRBV3-1 (or the pseudogene TRBV3-2) combines with J gene TRBJ2-1, with a possible D match to TRBD2 (5 bases). Germline CDR1 LGHDT, CDR2 YNNKEL (reference sequence). V lost 1 base to trimming and J lost 10 bases, with 14 bases between them. The CDR3 extends over 14 amino acids. This CDR3 reads CASSQGPTSGEQFF. The CDR3 nucleotides are TGTGCCAGCAGCCAAGGCCCCACTAGTGGCGAGCAGTTCTTC.

The chain carries TRBV30 and TRBJ1-2; the match to TRBD1 covers 7 bases. The CDR3 is 13 residues long. Per the germline V gene, CDR1 is GTSNPN and CDR2 is SVGIG (reference sequence). The junction had 4 bases not matched to a gene; V was cut back by 4 bases and J by 2 bases. As DNA, the CDR3 is TGTGCCTGGACCGGGGGACAGAACTATGGCTACACCTTC. Translation gives CAWTGGQNYGYTF.

The chain joins TRBV7-9 to TRBJ1-5; TRBD1 matches 8 bases. The CDR3 has 14 residues. Trimming took 4 bases from V and 9 from J; bases not matched to a gene: 8. Looked up from germline, CDR1 is SEHNR and CDR2 is FQNEAQ (reference sequence). The CDR3: CASSSNTDRAPQHF. The CDR3, as DNA: TGTGCCAGCAGCTCCAATACGGACAGGGCGCCCCAGCATTTT.

This rearrangement joins TRBV6-5 to TRBJ2-3; 8 positions agree with TRBD1. The V gene's germline CDR1 is MNHEY and CDR2 SVGAGI. V lost 6 bases, J lost 6 bases, and 8 bases stayed unmatched. The CDR3 consists of 14 residues. The CDR3 sequence is CASRRQGAGDTQYF. Written as DNA, the CDR3 is TGTGCCAGCAGACGTCAGGGGGCCGGTGATACGCAGTATTTT.

V usage is TRBV3-1 (or the pseudogene TRBV3-2) and J usage is TRBJ1-3, with unresolved D. The CDR3 consists of 15 residues. The V and J ends lost 0 bases and 2 bases respectively, with 8 bases between them. CDR1 is LGHDT and CDR2 is YNNKEL in the germline V gene (reference sequence). CDR3 sequence (DNA): TGTGCCAGCAGCCAAGATAGTGGAGCTGGAAACACCATATATTTT. Its protein is CASSQDSGAGNTIYF.

V gene TRBV7-3 combines with J gene TRBJ2-1, with D possibly TRBD2 on 6 matching bases. Trimming stripped 2 bases from V and 9 bases from J, with 14 bases between. The CDR3 is made up of 14 amino acids. In germline, CDR1 is SGHTA, CDR2 FQGTGA. CDR3 coding DNA: TGTGCCAGCAGCTTAGCGGGGCCGCTTCGTGAGCAGTTCTTC. It codes for CASSLAGPLREQFF.

This rearrangement joins TRBV29-1 to TRBJ2-1, with 8 nucleotides matching TRBD2. Germline V CDR1 and CDR2: SQVTM, ANQGSEA. The CDR3 is made up of 14 amino acids. Trimming took 1 base from V and 8 from J; bases not matched to a gene: 7. CDR3 sequence reads: CSVEGAGVRDEQFF. CDR3 DNA sequence: TGCAGCGTTGAAGGAGCGGGGGTACGGGATGAGCAGTTCTTC.

The chain uses TRBV10-3 and TRBJ2-7, with D perhaps TRBD2 (5 bases). CDR1 and CDR2 from the germline V gene are ENHRY and SYGVKD. The CDR3 extends over 13 amino acids. V was cut by 3 bases and J by 0 bases, with 6 bases left in between. CDR3 loop: CAISELVSYEQYF. The CDR3 nucleotides read TGTGCCATCAGTGAACTAGTCTCCTACGAGCAGTACTTC.

The chain recombines TRBV27 with TRBJ1-2; D is unclear. The V end lost 5 bases, the J end lost 2 bases, and 15 bases lay between the germline ends. Looked up from germline, CDR1 is MNHEY and CDR2 is SMNVEV (reference sequence). The CDR3 sequence is 15 residues long. The CDR3 DNA reads TGTGCCAGCAGTCCTAAATCGGGAGGAAACTATGGCTACACCTTC. It encodes CASSPKSGGNYGYTF.

The chain is built from TRBV6-5 and TRBJ2-3; 10 bases align to TRBD1. Per the germline V gene, CDR1 is MNHEY and CDR2 is SVGAGI. Losses at the gene ends were 8 bases for V and 0 bases for J; bases not matched to a gene: 2. CDR3 size: 14 residues. The CDR3, as DNA: TGTGCCAGCCCGACAGGGGGCAGCACAGATACGCAGTATTTT. It yields the protein CASPTGGSTDTQYF.

V is TRBV3-1 (or the pseudogene TRBV3-2) and J is TRBJ2-1; D may be TRBD2 (6 bases). This CDR3 spans 14 amino acids. From germline, CDR1 is LGHDT and CDR2 YNNKEL (reference sequence). Trimming pared 4 bases from V and 2 bases from J, leaving 9 bases between. CDR3 nucleotide sequence: TGTGCCAGCAGCCTGGGGGGACCCTACAATGAGCAGTTCTTC. Translation gives CASSLGGPYNEQFF.

The chain carries TRBV7-9 and TRBJ2-7, with D perhaps matching TRBD1 (5 bases). CDR3 length: 15 amino acids. V gave up 5 bases and J gave up 4 bases, with 18 bases separating them. In germline, CDR1 is SEHNR, CDR2 FQNEAQ (reference sequence). For the CDR3, the DNA is TGTGCCAGCAGCCCCCGACAGATCCTAAAATACGAGCAGTACTTC. Protein product: CASSPRQILKYEQYF. Full variable domain (remainder filled in from reference TRBV7-9 and TRBJ2-7): DTGVSQNPRHKITKRGQNVTFRCDPISEHNRLYWYRQTLGQGPEFLTYFQNEAQLEKSRLLSDRFSAERPKGSFSTLEIQRTEQGDSAMYLCASSPRQILKYEQYFGPGTRLTVT.